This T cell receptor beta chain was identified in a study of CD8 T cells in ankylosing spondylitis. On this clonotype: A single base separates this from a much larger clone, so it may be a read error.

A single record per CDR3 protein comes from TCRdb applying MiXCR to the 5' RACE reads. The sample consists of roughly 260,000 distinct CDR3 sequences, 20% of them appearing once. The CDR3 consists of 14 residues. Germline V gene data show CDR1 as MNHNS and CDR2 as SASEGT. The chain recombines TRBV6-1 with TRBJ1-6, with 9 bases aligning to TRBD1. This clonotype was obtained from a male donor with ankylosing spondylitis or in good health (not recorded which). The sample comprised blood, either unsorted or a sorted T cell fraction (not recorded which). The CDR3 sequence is CASSKDRGGSHLHF. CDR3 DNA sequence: TGTGCCAGCAGTAAGGACAGGGGTGGTTCACACCTCCACTTT.